Listed below are T cell receptor beta chains from one sample, sequenced in a study of T cell changes during pregnancy in multiple sclerosis. Some clones are missing from TCRdb's copy, which holds only in-frame ones; the method was immunoSEQ multiplex PCR. The data contain 55,000 to 65,000 clones, roughly 93% of them singletons. This sample comprised peripheral blood, obtained after pregnancy. These receptor sequences come from a female donor with multiple sclerosis, enrolled in a pregnancy study. CDR3s include the opening cysteine and the closing phenylalanine or tryptophan. Fields, in order: clone size, J gene, D gene, V gene, CDR3 length, CDR3 protein, CDR3 DNA. D genes are given only for firm matches. Part of the rows lack a size; the others show once, few, many or a class for expanded clones.

clone_size: -
j_call: TRBJ2-7
d_call: TRBD2
v_call: TRBV5-4
cdr3_length: 15
cdr3_aa: CASSWGIKGGYEQYF
cdr3_nt: TGTGCCAGCAGCTGGGGAATTAAGGGAGGGTACGAGCAGTACTTC

clone_size: -
j_call: TRBJ2-1
d_call: -
v_call: TRBV2
cdr3_length: 14
cdr3_aa: CAPGGDRLYNEQFF
cdr3_nt: TGTGCCCCGGGGGGGGACAGACTATACAATGAGCAGTTCTTC

clone_size: -
j_call: TRBJ2-3
d_call: TRBD2
v_call: TRBV7-3
cdr3_length: 18
cdr3_aa: CASSSAGTSGGGGDTQYF
cdr3_nt: TGTGCCAGCAGCTCCGCCGGGACTAGCGGGGGAGGAGGAGATACGCAGTATTTT

clone_size: -
j_call: TRBJ1-4
d_call: TRBD1
v_call: TRBV4-3
cdr3_length: 16
cdr3_aa: CASSQDVRTGNEKLFF
cdr3_nt: TGCGCCAGCAGCCAAGATGTTCGGACAGGGAATGAAAAACTGTTTTTT

clone_size: -
j_call: TRBJ2-7
d_call: TRBD2
v_call: TRBV5-4
cdr3_length: 15
cdr3_aa: CASSLGLAESYEQYF
cdr3_nt: TGTGCCAGCAGCCTGGGGCTAGCGGAGTCCTACGAGCAGTACTTC

clone_size: -
j_call: TRBJ1-2
d_call: TRBD1
v_call: TRBV2
cdr3_length: 14
cdr3_aa: CASSDRDRHYGYTF
cdr3_nt: TGTGCCAGCAGTGACAGGGACAGACATTATGGCTACACCTTC

clone_size: -
j_call: TRBJ2-1
d_call: TRBD2
v_call: TRBV7-6
cdr3_length: 14
cdr3_aa: CASSLTSGYNEQFF
cdr3_nt: TGTGCCAGCAGCCTCACTAGCGGTTACAATGAGCAGTTCTTC

clone_size: -
j_call: TRBJ1-2
d_call: TRBD1
v_call: TRBV15
cdr3_length: 15
cdr3_aa: CATSSGTGGNYGYTF
cdr3_nt: TGTGCCACCAGCAGTGGGACAGGGGGGAACTATGGCTACACCTTC

clone_size: few
j_call: TRBJ2-5
d_call: TRBD1
v_call: TRBV7-2
cdr3_length: 15
cdr3_aa: CASSQDRDRWETQYF
cdr3_nt: TGTGCCAGCAGCCAAGACAGGGATCGGTGGGAGACCCAGTACTTC

clone_size: once
j_call: TRBJ2-7
d_call: -
v_call: TRBV28
cdr3_length: 13
cdr3_aa: CASSLLASYEQYF
cdr3_nt: TGTGCCAGCAGTTTATTAGCCTCCTACGAGCAGTACTTC

clone_size: -
j_call: TRBJ1-1
d_call: -
v_call: TRBV4-3
cdr3_length: 13
cdr3_aa: CASSQTWNTEAFF
cdr3_nt: TGCGCCAGCAGCCAAACATGGAACACTGAAGCTTTCTTT

clone_size: -
j_call: TRBJ1-5
d_call: TRBD1
v_call: TRBV27
cdr3_length: 15
cdr3_aa: CASSFLGQRNQPQHF
cdr3_nt: TGTGCCAGCAGTTTCCTGGGACAGCGCAATCAGCCCCAGCATTTT

clone_size: -
j_call: TRBJ2-1
d_call: -
v_call: TRBV5-1
cdr3_length: 15
cdr3_aa: CASRAWSAESNEQFF
cdr3_nt: TGCGCCAGCAGGGCCTGGTCGGCGGAATCAAATGAGCAGTTCTTC

clone_size: -
j_call: TRBJ2-2
d_call: TRBD2
v_call: TRBV6-5
cdr3_length: 16
cdr3_aa: CASSYSGGLDTGELFF
cdr3_nt: TGTGCCAGCAGTTACTCGGGAGGGTTGGACACCGGGGAGCTGTTTTTT

clone_size: -
j_call: TRBJ1-5
d_call: -
v_call: TRBV27
cdr3_length: 16
cdr3_aa: CASSTIGVRGNQPQHF
cdr3_nt: TGTGCCAGCAGTACGATCGGGGTAAGGGGCAATCAGCCCCAGCATTTT

clone_size: -
j_call: TRBJ2-1
d_call: TRBD2
v_call: TRBV28
cdr3_length: 17
cdr3_aa: CASSLPPWTSGSNEQFF
cdr3_nt: TGTGCCAGCAGTTTACCTCCCTGGACTAGCGGGAGTAACGAGCAGTTCTTC

clone_size: -
j_call: TRBJ2-7
d_call: TRBD1
v_call: TRBV27
cdr3_length: 16
cdr3_aa: CASSPSSGTVSYEQYF
cdr3_nt: TGTGCCAGCAGTCCTTCCTCGGGGACAGTCTCCTACGAGCAGTACTTC

clone_size: -
j_call: TRBJ2-2
d_call: TRBD2
v_call: TRBV5-1
cdr3_length: 16
cdr3_aa: CASSLGFSGSTGELFF
cdr3_nt: TGCGCCAGCAGCTTGGGCTTTAGCGGGAGTACCGGGGAGCTGTTTTTT

clone_size: -
j_call: TRBJ2-7
d_call: TRBD2
v_call: TRBV19
cdr3_length: 15
cdr3_aa: CASSDPGTNHHEQYF
cdr3_nt: TGTGCCAGTAGTGACCCCGGGACTAACCATCACGAGCAGTACTTC

clone_size: -
j_call: TRBJ2-1
d_call: -
v_call: TRBV7-2
cdr3_length: 13
cdr3_aa: CASSLFFRNEQFF
cdr3_nt: TGTGCCAGCAGCTTATTCTTCCGGAATGAGCAGTTCTTC

clone_size: -
j_call: TRBJ2-7
d_call: -
v_call: TRBV20-1
cdr3_length: 10
cdr3_aa: CSARLGHQYF
cdr3_nt: TGCAGTGCTAGGTTGGGACATCAGTACTTC

clone_size: -
j_call: TRBJ2-3
d_call: TRBD2
v_call: TRBV18
cdr3_length: 17
cdr3_aa: CASSPLGTSGSQNTQYF
cdr3_nt: TGTGCCAGCTCACCTCTCGGGACTAGCGGGAGTCAAAATACGCAGTATTTT

clone_size: -
j_call: TRBJ1-5
d_call: TRBD1
v_call: TRBV19
cdr3_length: 17
cdr3_aa: CASSIGQGPYSNQPQHF
cdr3_nt: TGTGCCAGTAGTATAGGACAGGGACCATATAGCAATCAGCCCCAGCATTTT

clone_size: few
j_call: TRBJ1-1
d_call: -
v_call: TRBV29-1
cdr3_length: 10
cdr3_aa: CSVYHTEAFF
cdr3_nt: TGCAGCGTTTATCACACTGAAGCTTTCTTT

clone_size: once
j_call: TRBJ2-1
d_call: TRBD2
v_call: TRBV12-5
cdr3_length: 14
cdr3_aa: CASGSGTSNYEQFF
cdr3_nt: TGTGCTAGTGGTTCGGGGACTAGCAATTATGAGCAGTTCTTC

clone_size: -
j_call: TRBJ2-2
d_call: -
v_call: TRBV9
cdr3_length: 16
cdr3_aa: CASSVVPDSGTGELFF
cdr3_nt: TGTGCCAGCAGCGTAGTACCGGACAGCGGCACCGGGGAGCTGTTTTTT

clone_size: -
j_call: TRBJ2-1
d_call: TRBD2
v_call: TRBV11-3
cdr3_length: 18
cdr3_aa: CASSLGLAAASLLNEQFF
cdr3_nt: TGTGCCAGCAGCTTGGGACTAGCGGCCGCTTCTTTGTTGAATGAGCAGTTCTTC

clone_size: -
j_call: TRBJ1-2
d_call: -
v_call: TRBV25-1
cdr3_length: 13
cdr3_aa: CASSEYASYGYTF
cdr3_nt: TGTGCCAGCAGTGAATATGCGTCCTATGGCTACACCTTC

clone_size: -
j_call: TRBJ2-5
d_call: -
v_call: TRBV15
cdr3_length: 16
cdr3_aa: CATSRLSGTPQETQYF
cdr3_nt: TGTGCCACCAGCAGACTATCCGGGACACCACAAGAGACCCAGTACTTC

clone_size: -
j_call: TRBJ1-5
d_call: TRBD1
v_call: TRBV6-5
cdr3_length: 13
cdr3_aa: CASSYRQGLPQHF
cdr3_nt: TGTGCCAGCAGTTACAGACAGGGGCTGCCCCAGCATTTT

clone_size: -
j_call: TRBJ1-5
d_call: TRBD1
v_call: TRBV19
cdr3_length: 15
cdr3_aa: CASSPTGASNQPQHF
cdr3_nt: TGTGCCAGTAGTCCTACAGGGGCGAGCAATCAGCCCCAGCATTTT

clone_size: -
j_call: TRBJ1-4
d_call: TRBD1
v_call: TRBV13
cdr3_length: 14
cdr3_aa: CASRHGTGEEKLFF
cdr3_nt: TGTGCCAGTAGGCACGGGACAGGGGAGGAAAAACTGTTTTTT

clone_size: -
j_call: TRBJ1-3
d_call: -
v_call: TRBV6-5
cdr3_length: 14
cdr3_aa: CASSFDSSGNTIYF
cdr3_nt: TGTGCCAGCAGTTTCGACAGTTCTGGAAACACCATATATTTT

clone_size: -
j_call: TRBJ1-1
d_call: -
v_call: TRBV19
cdr3_length: 14
cdr3_aa: CASTIQGVHTEAFF
cdr3_nt: TGTGCCAGTACTATTCAAGGGGTTCACACTGAAGCTTTCTTT

clone_size: -
j_call: TRBJ2-7
d_call: TRBD2
v_call: TRBV11-2
cdr3_length: 15
cdr3_aa: CASSLAGGSSYEQYF
cdr3_nt: TGTGCCAGCAGCCTAGCGGGAGGCAGCTCCTACGAGCAGTACTTC

clone_size: -
j_call: TRBJ2-1
d_call: TRBD1
v_call: TRBV5-1
cdr3_length: 17
cdr3_aa: CASSLDGTGALRNEQFF
cdr3_nt: TGCGCCAGCAGCTTGGATGGGACAGGGGCTTTGAGAAATGAGCAGTTCTTC

clone_size: -
j_call: TRBJ1-4
d_call: TRBD1
v_call: TRBV6-5
cdr3_length: 14
cdr3_aa: CASSYIGGKEKLFF
cdr3_nt: TGTGCCAGCAGTTATATAGGGGGCAAGGAAAAACTGTTTTTT